Shown below are 10 T cell receptor beta chains from a single sample sequenced in a study of vaccination and CD4 T cells after COVID-19. For these receptors, no antigen is known. The treatment here: roughly ten-day PBMC culture with coronavirus spike peptide pools or control peptides (ViraFEST assay). Cultured CD4+ T cells had their DNA profiled by the Oncomine TCR Beta short-read assay. TCRdb re-called the PCR reads with MiXCR, one entry per CDR3 protein. The table has more than 10,000 distinct CDR3 sequences, just over 35% seen once; the top ten hold around 20%. Material: cultured CD4+ T cells from blood. Every receptor here comes from a human donor with COVID-19.

V gene TRBV5-1 combines with J gene TRBJ2-5; D unclear. V was clipped by 0 bases and J by 5 bases, with 8 bases between them. This CDR3 comprises 13 residues. Germline V gene lookup returns CDR1 SGHRS and CDR2 YFSETQ. The CDR3 sequence is CASSLGAGETQYF. In nucleotides, the CDR3 is TGCGCCAGCAGCTTGGGGGCTGGGGAGACCCAGTACTTC.

This sequence joins TRBV7-2 and TRBJ1-2; no definite D call. Germline CDR1 SGHTA, CDR2 FQGNSA. The CDR3 extends over 12 amino acids. With 3 bases removed from V and 8 bases from J, the gap between germline ends came to 10 bases. The CDR3 nucleotides are TGTGCCAGCAGCTTGCAAACGGGGGGCTACACCTTC. Protein: CASSLQTGGYTF.

The chain uses TRBV3-1 and TRBJ1-2; perhaps TRBD1 as D (5 bases). V was shortened by 0 bases and J by 0 bases, with 11 bases between the two germline ends. The CDR3 runs 16 residues. Germline CDR1 and CDR2: LGHDT and YNNKEL (reference sequence). The DNA for the CDR3 is TGTGCCAGCAGCCAAGATCACGGGGGAGCTAACTATGGCTACACCTTC. Translating gives CASSQDHGGANYGYTF.

The chain links TRBV24-1 to TRBJ2-1, with D perhaps matching TRBD1 (6 bases). Deletions cut 3 bases from V and 5 bases from J, with 13 bases between. Per the germline V gene, CDR1 is KGHDR and CDR2 is SFDVKD. There are 15 residues in the CDR3. The CDR3 here is CATSDPRGDHNEQFF. CDR3 sequence (DNA): TGTGCCACCAGTGATCCCAGGGGTGATCACAATGAGCAGTTCTTC.

This chain connects TRBV14 to TRBJ2-7; the D call may be TRBD1 or TRBD2 (7 bases each). CDR1 is SGHDN, CDR2 FVKESK, per germline. Trimming removed 4 bases at V and 2 bases at J, with 30 bases between. The CDR3 consists of 20 residues. The CDR3 nucleotides are TGTGCCAGCAGCCCTGGAGGACAGGCGGTTTGGCGGGGGCAAACCTACGAGCAGTACTTC. Residues: CASSPGGQAVWRGQTYEQYF. Using reference TRBV14 and TRBJ2-7 for the parts outside the CDR3, the full variable domain is EAGVTQFPSHSVIEKGQTVTLRCDPISGHDNLYWYRRVMGKEIKFLLHFVKESKQDESGMPNNRFLAERTGGTYSTLKVQPAELEDSGVYFCASSPGGQAVWRGQTYEQYFGPGTRLTVT.

The chain carries TRBV7-9 and TRBJ1-2; no reliable D call. This CDR3 spans 16 amino acids. The ends were cut back, 2 bases at V and 8 bases at J, with 21 bases in the middle. Germline CDR1 reads SEHNR; CDR2 reads FQNEAQ (reference sequence). CDR3 protein: CASSLTMRRTEEGYTF. Written as DNA, the CDR3 is TGTGCCAGCAGCTTAACTATGAGGCGGACCGAAGAAGGCTACACCTTC.

This clonotype was recorded a few times. This chain links TRBV7-9 with TRBJ1-6; no clear D gene. The CDR3 consists of 14 residues. V lost 1 base and J 14 bases, leaving 15 bases between the germline ends. The germline CDR1 and CDR2 sequences are SEHNR and FQNEAQ (reference sequence). CDR3 sequence reads: CASSLVGPRLTLHF. CDR3 DNA sequence: TGTGCCAGCAGCTTAGTTGGGCCCCGATTGACCCTCCACTTT.

This chain connects TRBV24-1 to TRBJ2-1; 12 bases fit TRBD1. Germline values: CDR1 KGHDR, CDR2 SFDVKD. With V trimmed by 2 bases and J by 7 bases, 14 bases remained unmatched. The CDR3 runs 19 residues. Here the CDR3 reads CATSDSNAGQGAWANEQFF. The CDR3 DNA follows: TGTGCCACCAGTGATTCCAACGCGGGACAGGGGGCGTGGGCAAATGAGCAGTTCTTC.

This chain links TRBV2 with TRBJ1-1; 8 positions match TRBD1. With 7 bases clipped from V and 6 bases from J, the junction kept 7 bases outside the gene matches. Germline lookup yields CDR1 SNHLY and CDR2 FYNNEI. The CDR3 extends over 13 amino acids. In DNA form, the CDR3 reads TGTGCCAGCACCGCAGGGGGCCTCGCTGAAGCTTTCTTT. It yields the protein CASTAGGLAEAFF.

This clonotype was found a few times. This rearrangement joins TRBV11-2 to TRBJ2-5, with D maybe TRBD1 (5 bases). The V end lost 1 base, the J end lost 3 bases, and 9 bases lay between the germline ends. The CDR3 runs 14 residues. Germline V gives CDR1 SGHAT, CDR2 FQNNGV. The CDR3 bases are TGTGCCAGCAGCTTAGCACAGGCCAAAGAGACCCAGTACTTC. This sequence encodes CASSLAQAKETQYF.